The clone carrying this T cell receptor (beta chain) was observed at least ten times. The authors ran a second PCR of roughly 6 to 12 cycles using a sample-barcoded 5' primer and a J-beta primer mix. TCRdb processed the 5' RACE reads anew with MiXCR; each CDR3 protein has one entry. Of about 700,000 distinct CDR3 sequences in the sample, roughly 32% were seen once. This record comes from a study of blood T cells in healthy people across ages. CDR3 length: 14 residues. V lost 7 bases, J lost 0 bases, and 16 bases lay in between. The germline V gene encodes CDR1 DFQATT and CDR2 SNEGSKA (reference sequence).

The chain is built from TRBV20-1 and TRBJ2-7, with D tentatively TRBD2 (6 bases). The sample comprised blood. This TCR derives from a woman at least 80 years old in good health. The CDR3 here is CSGHRDWGSYEQYF. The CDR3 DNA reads TGCAGTGGGCATCGGGACTGGGGCTCCTACGAGCAGTACTTC.